The TCR beta chain described here comes from a study of T cell responses to AZD1222 COVID-19 vaccine. Study results and caveats: Seropositive at baseline were only a handful of AZD1222 recipients. Regions 160-218 and 743-854 held dominance among vaccine-associated CD4 TCRs, which spanned spike.

On this clone: The target antigen is unknown.

Generated by immunoSEQ multiplex PCR, the TCRdb table keeps only in-frame clones and is missing some. The sample holds tens of thousands of clones, roughly 90% seen once. V lost 0 bases and J lost 4, with 10 bases in between. The CDR3 runs to 14 residues. Germline V gene data show CDR1 as SGHRS and CDR2 as YFSETQ. The V call is TRBV5-1, the J call TRBJ1-2; weak D call: TRBD1 (6 bases). The specimen was peripheral blood, collected on day 0 of AZD1222 vaccination. This receptor was taken from an adult in good health. The CDR3 loop is CASSLEGVGYGYTF. The CDR3 coding sequence is TGCGCCAGCAGCTTGGAGGGGGTCGGCTATGGCTACACCTTC.